Listed here are 18 T cell receptor beta chains from one sample, sequenced in a study of T-cell reconstitution after alpha-beta-depleted transplantation in children. Unique molecular identifiers were incorporated when the TCRbeta library was constructed. In TCRdb, the PCR reads were re-called with MiXCR into one record per CDR3 protein. The sample lists nearly 550,000 distinct CDR3 sequences; approximately 16% were seen once. This material consisted of PBMCs from the stem cell graft donor, taken from the stem cell graft. These receptors were obtained from a human donor who donated a stem cell graft to a child with acute lymphoblastic leukemia.

This clonotype has just a few counts. The CDR3 reads CSARDPAGSSYEQYF. The DNA of the CDR3 is TGCAGTGCTAGAGACCCAGCCGGGAGCTCCTACGAGCAGTACTTC. The chain recombines TRBV20-1 with TRBJ2-7; possibly TRBD2 for D (6 bases). V lost 0 bases and J 0 bases, leaving 12 bases between the germline ends. The CDR3 contains 15 residues. Germline V gives CDR1 DFQATT, CDR2 SNEGSKA (reference sequence).

This chain links TRBV20-1 with TRBJ2-3; 9 bases align to TRBD2. Germline V gene sequence: CDR1 DFQATT, CDR2 SNEGSKA (reference sequence). CDR3 size: 16 residues. With 7 bases clipped from V and 1 base from J, the junction kept 12 bases outside the gene matches. CDR3 sequence (DNA): TGCAGTGGAGTGGCGGGAGGGCCCCTCCGCACAGATACGCAGTATTTT. Its protein product is CSGVAGGPLRTDTQYF.

This clonotype occurred a few times. As DNA, the CDR3 is TGTGCCAGCAGCACGGGACGGTTTAATCAGCCCCAGCATTTT. Protein product: CASSTGRFNQPQHF. The V call is TRBV28, the J call TRBJ1-5; possible D gene TRBD1, 5 bases. Germline values: CDR1 MDHEN, CDR2 SYDVKM. This CDR3 has 14 amino acids. V was trimmed by 6 bases and J by 4 bases, leaving 13 bases between them.

The table lists this clonotype with a few counts. J is TRBJ2-2 and V is TRBV27, with D unclear. Trimming removed 4 bases at V and 6 bases at J, with 9 bases between. The V gene's germline CDR1 is MNHEY and CDR2 SMNVEV (reference sequence). The length of the CDR3 is 13 residues. In DNA, the CDR3 is TGTGCCAGCAGTTACTCGGGCGCCGGGGAGCTGTTTTTT. As protein: CASSYSGAGELFF.

The rearrangement links TRBV6-1 to TRBJ2-1, with 12 positions matching TRBD2. Trimming at V came to 1 base and at J to 0 bases, leaving 13 bases not matched to a gene. This CDR3 spans 21 amino acids. Germline V gene sequence: CDR1 MNHNS, CDR2 SASEGT. For the CDR3, the DNA is TGTGCCAGCAGTGAAGAGAACCCGGGACTAGCGGGCCGGGGCTCCTACAATGAGCAGTTCTTC. Protein product: CASSEENPGLAGRGSYNEQFF.

The chain recombines TRBV7-7 with TRBJ2-3, with 7 positions matching TRBD2. This CDR3 has 17 amino acids. With V trimmed by 3 bases and J by 0 bases, 9 bases remained unmatched. In germline, CDR1 is SSHAT, CDR2 FNYEAQ (reference sequence). The CDR3 DNA sequence: TGTGCCAGCAGCTTCCCCCCTAGCGGCGCTAGCACAGATACGCAGTATTTT. Translated, it gives CASSFPPSGASTDTQYF.

The rearrangement uses TRBV7-2 and TRBJ1-5; D possibly corresponds to TRBD1 (5 bases). The V and J ends lost 1 base and 2 bases respectively, with 9 bases between them. There are 15 residues in the CDR3. Looked up from germline, CDR1 is SGHTA and CDR2 is FQGNSA. The CDR3 bases are TGTGCCAGCAGCTTAGATGCAGGGCGCAATCAGCCCCAGCATTTT. The encoded protein is CASSLDAGRNQPQHF.

Only a few counts were recorded for this clonotype. The chain employs TRBV15 and TRBJ2-1; no firm D call. Germline CDR1 and CDR2: LNHNV and YYDKDF (reference sequence). V was shortened by 1 base and J by 0 bases, with 25 bases between the two germline ends. This CDR3 spans 21 amino acids. CDR3 protein: CATSRAAPGRLTPSSYNEQFF. Here the CDR3 DNA reads TGTGCCACCAGCAGAGCCGCACCAGGACGCCTAACCCCAAGCTCCTACAATGAGCAGTTCTTC.

The rearrangement joins TRBV5-1 to TRBJ2-7; D is unresolved. From germline, CDR1 is SGHRS and CDR2 YFSETQ. The V end lost 1 base, the J end lost 0 bases, and 14 bases lay between the germline ends. The CDR3 sequence is 16 residues long. This chain's CDR3 is CASSLQPDGSSYEQYF. CDR3 nucleotides: TGCGCCAGCAGCTTGCAACCGGACGGTAGCTCCTACGAGCAGTACTTC. Complete variable domain (other parts from reference TRBV5-1 and TRBJ2-7): KAGVTQTPRYLIKTRGQQVTLSCSPISGHRSVSWYQQTPGQGLQFLFEYFSETQRNKGNFPGRFSGRQFSNSRSEMNVSTLELGDSALYLCASSLQPDGSSYEQYFGPGTRLTVT.

V and J are TRBV12-3 or TRBV12-4 and TRBJ2-1; tentative D call: TRBD2 (6 bases). The CDR3 contains 15 residues. Deletions cut 6 bases from V and 8 bases from J, with 20 bases between. The chain's CDR3 is CASSLSGLPRDEQFF. CDR3 bases: TGTGCCAGCAGCCTGAGCGGGCTCCCCCGGGATGAGCAGTTCTTC.

The V and J genes are TRBV25-1 and TRBJ1-1, with unresolved D. This CDR3 has 15 residues. The V end lost 1 base, the J end lost 1 base, and 10 bases lay between the germline ends. CDR1 MGHDK and CDR2 SYGVNS come from the germline V gene. The CDR3, as DNA: TGTGCCAGCAGTGAATTCAAGGGTGGGAACACTGAAGCTTTCTTT. This codes for CASSEFKGGNTEAFF.

The CDR3 nucleotides are TGTGCCAGCAGCTTAGCGTCGGGGACTAGCACCGGGGAGCTGTTTTTT. Translating gives CASSLASGTSTGELFF. The chain recombines TRBV7-9 with TRBJ2-2; TRBD2 matches at 8 bases. CDR1 is SEHNR and CDR2 is FQNEAQ in the germline V gene (reference sequence). The V gene end was trimmed by 0 bases and the J gene end by 4 bases; junction bases not matched to a gene: 4. The CDR3 spans 16 residues.

The chain has TRBV5-1 and TRBJ1-1; the D gene is possibly TRBD1 (5 bases). Germline V gene lookup returns CDR1 SGHRS and CDR2 YFSETQ. Trimming left V 2 bases short and J 4 bases short, with 12 bases between. This CDR3 comprises 14 residues. CDR3 sequence reads: CASSFGGSITEAFF. Written as DNA, the CDR3 is TGCGCCAGCAGCTTTGGGGGGAGTATCACTGAAGCTTTCTTT.

This clonotype was seen only a few times. V usage is TRBV7-9 and J usage is TRBJ1-1, with D tentatively TRBD1 (5 bases). The CDR3 is 15 residues long. Trimming removed 0 bases from V and 0 bases from J, with 8 bases in between. CDR1 SEHNR and CDR2 FQNEAQ come from the germline V gene (reference sequence). The CDR3 spells CASSLAPGMNTEAFF. CDR3 nucleotide sequence: TGTGCCAGCAGCTTAGCGCCAGGGATGAACACTGAAGCTTTCTTT.

The rearrangement joins TRBV20-1 to TRBJ2-4, with unresolved D. In germline, CDR1 is DFQATT, CDR2 SNEGSKA (reference sequence). The CDR3 totals 11 residues. V lost 1 base and J 8 bases, leaving 6 bases between the germline ends. CDR3 loop: CSARVLDIQYF. The CDR3, as DNA: TGCAGTGCTAGAGTTCTAGACATTCAGTACTTC.

The rearrangement links TRBV28 to TRBJ1-1, with 7 bases that match TRBD1. Germline values: CDR1 MDHEN, CDR2 SYDVKM. There are 14 residues in the CDR3. After removal of 7 bases from V and 6 bases from J, the junction contained 11 bases not matched to a gene. CDR3 amino acids: CASTVGGGPPEAFF. The DNA for the CDR3 is TGTGCCAGCACCGTAGGGGGCGGGCCCCCTGAAGCTTTCTTT. Filled out from reference TRBV28 and TRBJ1-1, the complete variable domain reads DVKVTQSSRYLVKRTGEKVFLECVQDMDHENMFWYRQDPGLGLRLIYFSYDVKMKEKGDIPEGYSVSREKKERFSLILESASTNQTSMYLCASTVGGGPPEAFFGQGTRLTVV.

In its sample, this clonotype was seen a few times. The chain carries TRBV7-9 and TRBJ2-3; TRBD1 is a possible D gene (5 bases). The germline V gene encodes CDR1 SEHNR and CDR2 FQNEAQ (reference sequence). This CDR3 has 15 residues. Trimming left V 6 bases short and J 4 bases short, with 17 bases between. CDR3 residues: CASREKGPRADTQYF. The CDR3 coding sequence is TGTGCCAGCAGGGAAAAGGGGCCAAGGGCAGATACGCAGTATTTT.

The chain recombines TRBV7-9 with TRBJ2-1, with D maybe TRBD2 (5 bases). V lost 1 base to trimming and J lost 7 bases, with 14 bases between them. CDR3 size: 15 residues. CDR1 SEHNR and CDR2 FQNEAQ come from the germline V gene (reference sequence). The CDR3 reads CASSLGQRVGNEQFF. The CDR3 DNA is TGTGCCAGCAGCTTAGGCCAGAGGGTCGGAAATGAGCAGTTCTTC.